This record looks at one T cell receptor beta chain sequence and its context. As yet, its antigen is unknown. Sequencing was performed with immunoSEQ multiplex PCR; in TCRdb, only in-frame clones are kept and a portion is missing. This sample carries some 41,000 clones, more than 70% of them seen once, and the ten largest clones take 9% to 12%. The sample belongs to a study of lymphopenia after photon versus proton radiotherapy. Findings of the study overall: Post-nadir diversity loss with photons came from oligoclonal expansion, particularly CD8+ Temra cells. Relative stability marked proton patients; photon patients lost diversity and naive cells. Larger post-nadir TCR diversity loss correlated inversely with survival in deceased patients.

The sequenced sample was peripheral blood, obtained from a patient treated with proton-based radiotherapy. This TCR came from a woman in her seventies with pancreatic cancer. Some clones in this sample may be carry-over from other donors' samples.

This chain's CDR3 is CASSWIRDTYNEQFF. CDR3 sequence (DNA): TGTGCCAGCAGTTGGATCCGGGACACCTACAATGAGCAGTTCTTC. J is TRBJ2-1 and V is TRBV28; possible D gene TRBD1, 6 bases. Germline assignment: CDR1 MDHEN and CDR2 SYDVKM. This CDR3 has 15 residues. Deletions cut 4 bases from V and 2 bases from J, with 12 bases between.